This is a list of T cell receptor beta chains from one sample in a study of T cells expressing NK-cell markers. TCRdb re-called the 5' RACE reads and shows each CDR3 protein once, DNA omitted. This table lists fewer than 300,000 distinct CDR3 sequences. Sequencing input: blood T cells: a sorted CD56 or NKG2C T cell subset, CD4+ or CD8+ T cells, or bulk PBMC T cells (not recorded which). The receptors originated from a woman between 18 and 69 years old in good health. Both conserved end residues are part of each CDR3.

v_call: TRBV7-9; j_call: TRBJ2-5; cdr3_aa: CASSPLRPVQETQYF
v_call: TRBV12-3/TRBV12-4; j_call: TRBJ1-6; cdr3_aa: CASSPPTGLPLHF
v_call: TRBV12-3/TRBV12-4; j_call: TRBJ2-3; cdr3_aa: CASSLSGGKDTQYF
v_call: TRBV6-1; j_call: TRBJ1-4; cdr3_aa: CASSEARGGKLFF
v_call: TRBV18; j_call: TRBJ2-2; cdr3_aa: CASSFLASGQSNTGELFF
v_call: TRBV20-1; j_call: TRBJ2-7; cdr3_aa: CSARVASGSYEQYF
v_call: TRBV6-1; j_call: TRBJ1-6; cdr3_aa: CASTRKGPNSPLHF
v_call: TRBV27; j_call: TRBJ2-3; cdr3_aa: CASSSPSGGISTDTQYF
v_call: TRBV7-2; j_call: TRBJ1-1; cdr3_aa: CASSLAQTGLAFF
v_call: TRBV20-1; j_call: TRBJ2-3; cdr3_aa: CSAATSGRTDTQYF
v_call: TRBV12-3/TRBV12-4; j_call: TRBJ1-6; cdr3_aa: CASSRTGKNSPLHF
v_call: TRBV27; j_call: TRBJ2-3; cdr3_aa: CASSYKITDTQYF
v_call: TRBV9; j_call: TRBJ2-1; cdr3_aa: CASSVKVFTSGGSEQFF
v_call: TRBV7-2; j_call: TRBJ2-2; cdr3_aa: CASSLVSGTGELFF
v_call: TRBV20-1; j_call: TRBJ2-1; cdr3_aa: CSARVSGANYNEQFF
v_call: TRBV7-2; j_call: TRBJ2-3; cdr3_aa: CASLIGDTQYF
v_call: TRBV20-1; j_call: TRBJ1-1; cdr3_aa: CSAREGYSEAFF